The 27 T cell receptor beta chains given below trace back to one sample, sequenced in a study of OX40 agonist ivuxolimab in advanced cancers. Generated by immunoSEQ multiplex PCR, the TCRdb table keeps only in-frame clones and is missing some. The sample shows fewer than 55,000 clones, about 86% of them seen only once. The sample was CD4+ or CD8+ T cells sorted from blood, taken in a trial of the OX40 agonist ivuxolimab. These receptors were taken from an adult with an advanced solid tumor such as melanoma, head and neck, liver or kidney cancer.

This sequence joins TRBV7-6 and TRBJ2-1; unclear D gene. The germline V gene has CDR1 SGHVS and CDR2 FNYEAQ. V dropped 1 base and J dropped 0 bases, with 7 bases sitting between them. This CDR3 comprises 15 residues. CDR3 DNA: TGTGCCAGCAGCTTAGACAAAAGCTCCTACAATGAGCAGTTCTTC. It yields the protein CASSLDKSSYNEQFF.

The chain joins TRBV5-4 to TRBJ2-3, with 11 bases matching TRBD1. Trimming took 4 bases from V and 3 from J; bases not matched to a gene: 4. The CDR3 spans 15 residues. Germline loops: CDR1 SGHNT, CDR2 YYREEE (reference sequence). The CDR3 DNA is TGTGCCAGCAGCCCGGGGGACAGGGGGACAGATACGCAGTATTTT. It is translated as CASSPGDRGTDTQYF.

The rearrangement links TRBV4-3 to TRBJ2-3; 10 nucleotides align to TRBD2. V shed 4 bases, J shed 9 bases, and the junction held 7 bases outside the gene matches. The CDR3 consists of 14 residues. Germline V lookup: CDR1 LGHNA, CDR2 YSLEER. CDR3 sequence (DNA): TGCGCCAGCAGCCGCAGCGGGAGGGCCGGCACGCAGTATTTT. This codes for CASSRSGRAGTQYF.

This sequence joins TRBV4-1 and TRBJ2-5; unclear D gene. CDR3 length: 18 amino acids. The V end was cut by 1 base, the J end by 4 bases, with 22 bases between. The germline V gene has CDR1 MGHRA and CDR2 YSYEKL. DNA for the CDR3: TGCGCCAGCAGCCAAGCGGGTTTCGGTTGGGCACAATCAGAGACCCAGTACTTC. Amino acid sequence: CASSQAGFGWAQSETQYF.

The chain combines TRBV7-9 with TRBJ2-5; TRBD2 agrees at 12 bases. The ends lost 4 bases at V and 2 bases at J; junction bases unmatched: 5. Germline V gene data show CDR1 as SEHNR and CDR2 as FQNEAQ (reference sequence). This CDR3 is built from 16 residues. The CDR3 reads CASSWTSGTWQETQYF. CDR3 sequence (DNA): TGTGCCAGCAGCTGGACTAGCGGGACGTGGCAAGAGACCCAGTACTTC.

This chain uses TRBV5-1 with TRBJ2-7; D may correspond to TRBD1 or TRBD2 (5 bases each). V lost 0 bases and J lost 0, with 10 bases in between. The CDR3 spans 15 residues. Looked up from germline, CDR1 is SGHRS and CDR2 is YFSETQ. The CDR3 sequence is CASSLEPGSSYEQYF. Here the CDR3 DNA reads TGCGCCAGCAGCTTGGAGCCAGGGAGCTCCTACGAGCAGTACTTC.

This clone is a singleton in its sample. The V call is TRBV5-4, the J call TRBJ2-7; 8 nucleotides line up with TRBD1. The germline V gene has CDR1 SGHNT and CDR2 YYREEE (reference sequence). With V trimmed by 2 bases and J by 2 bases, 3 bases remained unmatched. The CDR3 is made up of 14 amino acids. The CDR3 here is CASSLNRGAYEQYF. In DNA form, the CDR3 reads TGTGCCAGCAGCTTAAACAGGGGGGCCTACGAGCAGTACTTC.

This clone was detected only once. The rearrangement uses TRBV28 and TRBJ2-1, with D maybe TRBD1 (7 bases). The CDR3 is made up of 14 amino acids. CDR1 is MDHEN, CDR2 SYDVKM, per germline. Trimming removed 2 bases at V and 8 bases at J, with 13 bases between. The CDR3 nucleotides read TGTGCCAGCAGTTTAAGTCAGGGGGGTCATGAGCAGTTCTTC. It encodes CASSLSQGGHEQFF. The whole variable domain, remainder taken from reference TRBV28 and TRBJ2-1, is DVKVTQSSRYLVKRTGEKVFLECVQDMDHENMFWYRQDPGLGLRLIYFSYDVKMKEKGDIPEGYSVSREKKERFSLILESASTNQTSMYLCASSLSQGGHEQFFGPGTRLTVL.

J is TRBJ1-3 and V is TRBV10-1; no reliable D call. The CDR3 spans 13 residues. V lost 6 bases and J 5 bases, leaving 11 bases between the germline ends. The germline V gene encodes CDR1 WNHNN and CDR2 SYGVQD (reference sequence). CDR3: CASRGRKRNTIYF. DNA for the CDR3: TGCGCCAGCAGAGGACGGAAACGAAACACCATATATTTT.

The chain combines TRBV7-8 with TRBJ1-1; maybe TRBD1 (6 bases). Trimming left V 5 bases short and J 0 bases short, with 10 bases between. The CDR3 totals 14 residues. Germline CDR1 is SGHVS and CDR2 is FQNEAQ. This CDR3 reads CASSKGGLNTEAFF. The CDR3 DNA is TGTGCCAGCAGCAAGGGGGGACTGAACACTGAAGCTTTCTTT. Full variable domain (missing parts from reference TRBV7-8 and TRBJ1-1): GAGVSQSPRYKVAKRGQDVALRCDPISGHVSLFWYQQALGQGPEFLTYFQNEAQLDKSGLPSDRFFAERPEGSVSTLKIQRTQQEDSAVYLCASSKGGLNTEAFFGQGTRLTVV.

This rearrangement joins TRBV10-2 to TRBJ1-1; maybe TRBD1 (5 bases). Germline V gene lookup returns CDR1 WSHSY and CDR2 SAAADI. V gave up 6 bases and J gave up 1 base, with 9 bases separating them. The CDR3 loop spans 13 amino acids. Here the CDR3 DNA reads TGCGCCAGCAGCCGGGGGAAGAACACTGAAGCTTTCTTT. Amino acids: CASSRGKNTEAFF.

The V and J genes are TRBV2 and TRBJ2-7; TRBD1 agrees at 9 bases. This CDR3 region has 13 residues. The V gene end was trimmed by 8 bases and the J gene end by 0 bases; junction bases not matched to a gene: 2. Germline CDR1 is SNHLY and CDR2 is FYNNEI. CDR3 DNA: TGTGCCAGCCGACAGGGGGACTCCTACGAGCAGTACTTC. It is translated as CASRQGDSYEQYF.

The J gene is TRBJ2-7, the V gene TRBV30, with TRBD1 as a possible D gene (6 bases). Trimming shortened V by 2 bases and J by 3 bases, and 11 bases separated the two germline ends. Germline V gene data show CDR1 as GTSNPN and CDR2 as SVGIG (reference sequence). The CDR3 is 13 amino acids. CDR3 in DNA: TGTGCCTGGAGTCAGGACAGTCACTACGAGCAGTACTTC. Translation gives CAWSQDSHYEQYF.

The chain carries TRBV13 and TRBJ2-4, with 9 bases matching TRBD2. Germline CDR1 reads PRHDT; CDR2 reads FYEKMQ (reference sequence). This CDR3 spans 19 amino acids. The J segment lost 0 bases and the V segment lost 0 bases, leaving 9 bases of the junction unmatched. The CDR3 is CASSLGRLAGPLAKNIQYF. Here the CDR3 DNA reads TGTGCCAGCAGCTTAGGCCGGCTAGCGGGGCCTCTAGCCAAAAACATTCAGTACTTC.

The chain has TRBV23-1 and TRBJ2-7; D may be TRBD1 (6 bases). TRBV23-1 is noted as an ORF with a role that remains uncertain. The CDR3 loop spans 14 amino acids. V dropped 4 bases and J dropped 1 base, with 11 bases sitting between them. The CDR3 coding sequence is TGCGCCAGCAGTCGGCCACAGGGTTCCTACGAGCAGTACTTC. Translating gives CASSRPQGSYEQYF.

The CDR3 DNA reads as TGCGCCAGCACTAGCGGGGAAGAGACCCAGTACTTC. Translating it yields CASTSGEETQYF. This chain links TRBV5-1 with TRBJ2-5; 9 bases are shared with TRBD2. CDR1 is SGHRS and CDR2 is YFSETQ in the germline V gene. After removal of 6 bases from V and 3 bases from J, the junction contained 0 bases not matched to a gene. This CDR3 is built from 12 residues. The full variable domain, completed using reference TRBV5-1 and TRBJ2-5, is KAGVTQTPRYLIKTRGQQVTLSCSPISGHRSVSWYQQTPGQGLQFLFEYFSETQRNKGNFPGRFSGRQFSNSRSEMNVSTLELGDSALYLCASTSGEETQYFGPGTRLLVL.

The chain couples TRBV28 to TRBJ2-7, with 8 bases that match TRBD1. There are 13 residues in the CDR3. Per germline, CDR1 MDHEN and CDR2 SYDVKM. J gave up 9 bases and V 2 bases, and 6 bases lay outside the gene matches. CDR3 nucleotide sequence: TGTGCCAGCAGTTTAGGACAGGGACAAGTGCAGTACTTC. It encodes CASSLGQGQVQYF.

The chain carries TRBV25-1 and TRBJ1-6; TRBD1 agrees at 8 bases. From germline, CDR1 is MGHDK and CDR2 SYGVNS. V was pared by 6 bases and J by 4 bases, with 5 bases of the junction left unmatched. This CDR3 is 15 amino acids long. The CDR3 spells CASRPTGEYNSPLHF. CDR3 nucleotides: TGTGCCAGCAGACCGACAGGGGAATATAATTCACCCCTCCACTTT.

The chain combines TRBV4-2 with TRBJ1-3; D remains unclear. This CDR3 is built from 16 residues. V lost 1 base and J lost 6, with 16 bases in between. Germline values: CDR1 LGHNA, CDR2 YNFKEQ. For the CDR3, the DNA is TGTGCCAGCAGCCAAGCTCGGGGTTCCCTCGAAAACACCATATATTTT. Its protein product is CASSQARGSLENTIYF.

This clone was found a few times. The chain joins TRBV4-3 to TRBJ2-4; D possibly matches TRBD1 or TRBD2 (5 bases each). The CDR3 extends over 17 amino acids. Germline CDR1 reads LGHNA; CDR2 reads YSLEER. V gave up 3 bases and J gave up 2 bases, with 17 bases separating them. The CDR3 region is CASSHPLFGATKNIQYF. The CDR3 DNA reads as TGCGCCAGCAGCCATCCACTCTTCGGGGCAACCAAAAACATTCAGTACTTC.

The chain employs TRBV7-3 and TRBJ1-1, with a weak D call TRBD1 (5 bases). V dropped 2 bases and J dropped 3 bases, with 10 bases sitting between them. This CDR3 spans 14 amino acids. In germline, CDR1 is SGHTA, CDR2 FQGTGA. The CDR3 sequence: CASSLSGADTEAFF. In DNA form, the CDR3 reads TGTGCCAGCAGCTTATCCGGGGCAGACACTGAAGCTTTCTTT.

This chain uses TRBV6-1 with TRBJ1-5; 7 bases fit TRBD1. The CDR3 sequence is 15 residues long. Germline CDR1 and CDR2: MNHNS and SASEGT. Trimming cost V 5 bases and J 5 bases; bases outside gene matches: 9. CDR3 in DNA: TGTGCCAGCAGTACCACGGGACAGTCTTATCAGCCCCAGCATTTT. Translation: CASSTTGQSYQPQHF.

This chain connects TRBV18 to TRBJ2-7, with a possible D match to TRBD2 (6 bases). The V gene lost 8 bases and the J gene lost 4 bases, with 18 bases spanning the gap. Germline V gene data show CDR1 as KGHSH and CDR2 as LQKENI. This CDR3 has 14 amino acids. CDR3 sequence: CASKTLARGYEQYF. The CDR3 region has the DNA TGTGCCAGCAAAACTCTAGCCCGGGGGTACGAGCAGTACTTC.

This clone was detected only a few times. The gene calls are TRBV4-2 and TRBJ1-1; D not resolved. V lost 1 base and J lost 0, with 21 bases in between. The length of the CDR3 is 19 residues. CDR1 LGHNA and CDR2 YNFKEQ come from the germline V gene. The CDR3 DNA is TGTGCCAGCAGCCAAGTCGGCCCAGGCGTCTTCGGGTTGAACACTGAAGCTTTCTTT. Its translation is CASSQVGPGVFGLNTEAFF.

CDR3 nucleotides: TGTGCCAGCACAACAGGGGACCAGGAAGCTTTCTTT. Protein: CASTTGDQEAFF. The V call is TRBV28, the J call TRBJ1-1; 7 positions match TRBD1. The CDR3 contains 12 residues. The germline V gene encodes CDR1 MDHEN and CDR2 SYDVKM. Losses at the gene ends were 7 bases for V and 8 bases for J; bases not matched to a gene: 7.

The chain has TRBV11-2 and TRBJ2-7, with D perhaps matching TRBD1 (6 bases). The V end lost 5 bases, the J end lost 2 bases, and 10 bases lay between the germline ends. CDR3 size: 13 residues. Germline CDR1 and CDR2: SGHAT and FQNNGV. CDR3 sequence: CASSVGTPYEQYF. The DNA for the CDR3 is TGTGCCAGCAGCGTAGGGACACCCTACGAGCAGTACTTC.

DNA of the CDR3: TGTGCCAGCAGCCTACATCTACTTTCCTACGAGCAGTACTTC. It encodes CASSLHLLSYEQYF. V is TRBV14 and J is TRBJ2-7, with D unresolved. The germline CDR1 and CDR2 sequences are SGHDN and FVKESK. CDR3 size: 14 residues. Deletions cut 4 bases from V and 1 base from J, with 11 bases between.